What follows are 25 T cell receptor beta chains derived from one specimen sequenced in a study of CD8 T cells in Susac syndrome. An amount of RNA that ranged from about 0.45 to 1 ug was reverse transcribed with random hexamers. TCRdb used MiXCR to reprocess the immunoSEQ multiplex PCR reads, holding one entry per CDR3 protein. In the table there are 400,000 to 550,000 distinct CDR3 sequences, approximately 85% of which are singletons. Specimen: CD8+ T cells from PBMCs. The receptors shown here come from a human donor with multiple sclerosis.

This clonotype was observed a few times. This CDR3 is CASSQERAGGDTQYF. The DNA for the CDR3 is TGCGCCAGCAGCCAAGAGAGGGCGGGAGGAGATACGCAGTATTTT. This chain joins TRBV4-1 and TRBJ2-3, with 8 bases lining up with TRBD2. The CDR3 contains 15 residues. Germline-derived CDR1 and CDR2 are MGHRA and YSYEKL. J gave up 5 bases and V 0 bases, and 4 bases lay outside the gene matches.

The chain joins TRBV28 to TRBJ1-1, with a weak D call TRBD1 (6 bases). Trimming took 8 bases from V and 7 from J, leaving 17 bases between them. There are 13 residues in the CDR3. Per germline, CDR1 MDHEN and CDR2 SYDVKM. CDR3 sequence: CASLGHPFSEAFF. The CDR3 DNA is TGTGCCAGCTTGGGACATCCATTTAGTGAAGCTTTCTTT.

The V call is TRBV10-3, the J call TRBJ1-5, with 9 bases lining up with TRBD1. The CDR3 totals 16 residues. With 3 bases clipped from V and 5 bases from J, the junction kept 8 bases outside the gene matches. Germline loops: CDR1 ENHRY, CDR2 SYGVKD. The CDR3, as DNA: TGTGCCATCAGTGACCCCGGGACAGGGAGGGATCAGCCCCAGCATTTT. Translating it yields CAISDPGTGRDQPQHF.

The chain recombines TRBV12-3 or TRBV12-4 with TRBJ1-2, with D hard to call. Trimming took 7 bases from V and 8 from J, leaving 14 bases between them. This CDR3 region has 12 residues. The CDR3 protein is CASTDRGGGYTF. CDR3 coding DNA: TGTGCCAGCACCGACCGGGGAGGGGGCTACACCTTC.

The chain couples TRBV7-9 to TRBJ2-1; 9 nucleotides match TRBD1. Trimming removed 1 base from V and 0 bases from J; junction bases left unmatched: 10. The CDR3 length is 19 residues. Germline V CDR1 and CDR2: SEHNR, FQNEAQ (reference sequence). CDR3 in DNA: TGTGCCAGCAGCTTAGGCCGGACAGGGGATCCCAGCTCCTACAATGAGCAGTTCTTC. It yields the protein CASSLGRTGDPSSYNEQFF.

The CDR3 spells CASSESTEAFF. The DNA of the CDR3 is TGTGCCAGCAGTGAATCAACTGAAGCTTTCTTT. The chain combines TRBV25-1 with TRBJ1-1; the D is unclear. Germline V gives CDR1 MGHDK, CDR2 SYGVNS. The germline V and J ends were trimmed by 1 base and 5 bases, with 2 bases remaining between them. The CDR3 is 11 amino acids.

This clonotype appeared once. The chain uses TRBV15 and TRBJ2-5; maybe TRBD2 (6 bases). CDR1 and CDR2 from the germline V gene are LNHNV and YYDKDF (reference sequence). This CDR3 has 15 amino acids. Trimming removed 3 bases from V and 1 base from J, with 12 bases in between. The CDR3 sequence: CATSSQPGLQETQYF. The CDR3 bases are TGTGCCACCAGCAGCCAACCGGGACTCCAAGAGACCCAGTACTTC.

The rearrangement links TRBV30 to TRBJ2-7; D tentatively reads TRBD1 or TRBD2 (5 bases each). The CDR3 has 14 residues. Trimming stripped 4 bases from V and 3 bases from J, with 16 bases between. Germline CDR1 and CDR2: GTSNPN and SVGIG (reference sequence). CDR3 DNA: TGTGCCTGGAATTCGGGAATTGGACACTACGAGCAGTACTTC. The encoded protein is CAWNSGIGHYEQYF.

The J gene is TRBJ2-5, the V gene TRBV9; no firm D call. Between the trimmed V and J ends, which lost 4 bases and 2 bases, there was a span of 6 bases. The CDR3 sequence is 12 residues long. Germline V gene lookup returns CDR1 SGDLS and CDR2 YYNGEE. The chain's CDR3 is CASSTTQETQYF. CDR3 nucleotides: TGTGCCAGCAGCACCACGCAAGAGACCCAGTACTTC.

The chain recombines TRBV11-2 with TRBJ1-1; D gene ambiguous. V lost 3 bases and J lost 1, with 12 bases in between. Germline-derived CDR1 and CDR2 are SGHAT and FQNNGV. This CDR3 region has 15 residues. The CDR3: CASSLWREPNTEAFF. CDR3 bases: TGTGCCAGCAGCTTGTGGAGGGAGCCGAACACTGAAGCTTTCTTT.

V and J are TRBV27 and TRBJ2-3, with D hard to call. V was pared by 4 bases and J by 7 bases, with 9 bases between. Germline CDR1 reads MNHEY; CDR2 reads SMNVEV (reference sequence). The length of the CDR3 is 12 residues. CDR3 DNA sequence: TGTGCCAGCAGTTCTCTGGCTAATACGCAGTATTTT. Its translation is CASSSLANTQYF.

On this clonotype itself: The junction departs from germline at one end; a sequencing error may be responsible. For the CDR3, the DNA is TGTGCCAGCACCTTAGTTGCCCCATTGAACACTGAAGCTTTCTTT. Amino acid sequence: CASTLVAPLNTEAFF. This chain connects TRBV7-9 to TRBJ1-1, with D unresolved. The CDR3 contains 15 residues. The germline V gene has CDR1 SEHNR and CDR2 FQNEAQ (reference sequence).

V gene TRBV7-9 combines with J gene TRBJ2-7; the match to TRBD2 covers 10 bases. The CDR3 spans 16 residues. Germline CDR1 SEHNR, CDR2 FQNEAQ (reference sequence). V was clipped by 4 bases and J by 5 bases; unmatched bases: 11. CDR3 loop: CASSSSGGYQGNEQYF. DNA of the CDR3: TGTGCCAGCAGCTCTAGCGGGGGCTACCAGGGGAACGAGCAGTACTTC.

The V and J genes are TRBV5-6 and TRBJ2-1; D might be TRBD1 (5 bases). The CDR3 length is 13 residues. Trimming removed 8 bases at V and 6 bases at J, with 15 bases between. Germline lookup yields CDR1 SGHDT and CDR2 YYEEEE. CDR3 residues: CASFIWGGNEQFF. The CDR3 nucleotides are TGTGCCAGTTTTATTTGGGGCGGCAATGAGCAGTTCTTC.

V gene TRBV14 combines with J gene TRBJ1-1; D possibly corresponds to TRBD1 (6 bases). This CDR3 is 13 amino acids long. Trimming shortened V by 1 base and J by 9 bases, and 12 bases separated the two germline ends. CDR1 and CDR2 from the germline V gene are SGHDN and FVKESK. CDR3 bases: TGTGCCAGCAGCCAAGGCACGGGGGCGAAAGCTTTCTTT. Translated, it gives CASSQGTGAKAFF.

This chain connects TRBV30 to TRBJ2-7; TRBD1 might be the D (5 bases). This CDR3 contains 16 residues. The germline V gene encodes CDR1 GTSNPN and CDR2 SVGIG (reference sequence). V shed 0 bases and J shed 3 bases, with 18 bases lying between them. This CDR3 is CAWSVQSVTADYEQYF. CDR3 DNA sequence: TGTGCCTGGAGTGTACAGTCGGTGACAGCTGACTACGAGCAGTACTTC.

This clonotype was counted a few times. The chain uses TRBV4-1 and TRBJ1-1; D not resolved. Germline V CDR1 and CDR2: MGHRA, YSYEKL. The CDR3 covers 16 residues. V lost 0 bases, J lost 4 bases, and 15 bases lay in between. CDR3 amino acids: CASSQDLEGFVTEAFF. The CDR3 DNA follows: TGCGCCAGCAGCCAAGATTTGGAGGGTTTTGTCACTGAAGCTTTCTTT.

J is TRBJ2-1 and V is TRBV3-1, with D perhaps matching TRBD1 or TRBD2 (5 bases each). Germline V CDR1 and CDR2: LGHDT, YNNKEL (reference sequence). The CDR3 has 13 residues. Between the trimmed V and J ends, which lost 0 bases and 7 bases, there was a span of 7 bases. In DNA, the CDR3 is TGTGCCAGCAGCCAAGAAGAGGGGAATGAGCAGTTCTTC. Its translation is CASSQEEGNEQFF.

The CDR3 bases are TGTGCCAGCAGCCAAGAGATGGACAGGGACTTTCATGGCTACACCTTC. Translation: CASSQEMDRDFHGYTF. The rearrangement links TRBV3-1 to TRBJ1-2; 8 bases are a match to TRBD1. After removal of 0 bases from V and 6 bases from J, the junction contained 9 bases not matched to a gene. The CDR3 length is 16 residues. Germline CDR1 is LGHDT and CDR2 is YNNKEL (reference sequence).

This clonotype is a singleton in its sample. The V and J genes are TRBV4-1 and TRBJ1-1, with D uncertain. This CDR3 is 16 amino acids long. Germline lookup yields CDR1 MGHRA and CDR2 YSYEKL. V dropped 0 bases and J dropped 1 base, with 12 bases sitting between them. The CDR3 nucleotides read TGCGCCAGCAGCCAAGATTTTTTTGGGAAGAACACTGAAGCTTTCTTT. Protein sequence: CASSQDFFGKNTEAFF.

This clonotype occurred a few times. V and J are TRBV9 and TRBJ2-7; either TRBD1 or TRBD2 may fit D (5 bases each). This CDR3 spans 17 amino acids. The germline V gene has CDR1 SGDLS and CDR2 YYNGEE. Trimming took off 1 base at V and 0 bases at J, with 17 bases between the two ends. Here the CDR3 DNA reads TGTGCCAGCAGCGTACACCCGGGGCAGGCGGACTCCTACGAGCAGTACTTC. This encodes CASSVHPGQADSYEQYF.

The rearrangement links TRBV20-1 to TRBJ2-1; 7 positions match TRBD2. CDR3 length: 15 amino acids. Germline CDR1 reads DFQATT; CDR2 reads SNEGSKA (reference sequence). CDR3 bases: TGCAGCGCGCGTCGAGGGGCGGGGGCCTACAATGAGCAGTTCTTC. It codes for CSARRGAGAYNEQFF.

The chain is built from TRBV7-6 and TRBJ2-1, with a weak D call TRBD2 (7 bases). This CDR3 is built from 15 residues. From germline, CDR1 is SGHVS and CDR2 FNYEAQ. With 0 bases removed from V and 5 bases from J, the gap between germline ends came to 11 bases. CDR3 loop: CASSLAGGANNEQFF. For the CDR3, the DNA is TGTGCCAGCAGCTTAGCGGGGGGGGCTAACAATGAGCAGTTCTTC.

The chain employs TRBV7-8 and TRBJ2-5; 8 positions match TRBD2. In germline, CDR1 is SGHVS, CDR2 FQNEAQ. This CDR3 comprises 15 residues. After removal of 3 bases from V and 4 bases from J, the junction contained 7 bases not matched to a gene. Here the CDR3 DNA reads TGTGCCAGCAGCTTCCCCGGGGGGGCCGGAGAGACCCAGTACTTC. As protein: CASSFPGGAGETQYF.

V is TRBV7-9 and J is TRBJ2-7, with D unclear. The CDR3 sequence is 13 residues long. V lost 1 base and J lost 6, with 10 bases in between. Per germline, CDR1 SEHNR and CDR2 FQNEAQ (reference sequence). In DNA form, the CDR3 reads TGTGCCAGCAGCTTAGATTCAGCGATCGAGCAGTACTTC. It translates to CASSLDSAIEQYF.